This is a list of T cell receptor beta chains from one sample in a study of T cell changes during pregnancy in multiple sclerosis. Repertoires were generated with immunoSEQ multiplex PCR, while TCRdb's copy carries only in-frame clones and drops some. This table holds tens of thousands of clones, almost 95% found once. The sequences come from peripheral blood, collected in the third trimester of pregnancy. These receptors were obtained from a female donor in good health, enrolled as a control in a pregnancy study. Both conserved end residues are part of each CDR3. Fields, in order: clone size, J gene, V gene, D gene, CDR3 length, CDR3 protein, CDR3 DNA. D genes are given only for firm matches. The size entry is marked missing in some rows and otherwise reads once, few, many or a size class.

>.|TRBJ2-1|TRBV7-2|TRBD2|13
CASSLATSGEQFF
TGTGCCAGCAGCTTAGCTACTAGCGGTGAGCAGTTCTTC
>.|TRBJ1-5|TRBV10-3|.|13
CAISAQSNQPQHF
TGTGCCATCAGTGCACAGAGCAATCAGCCCCAGCATTTT
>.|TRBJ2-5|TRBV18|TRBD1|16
CASSPEWDRTTETQYF
TGTGCCAGCTCACCAGAGTGGGACAGAACCACTGAGACCCAGTACTTC
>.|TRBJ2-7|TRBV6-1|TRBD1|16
CASSEEDRGGNYEQYF
TGTGCCAGCAGTGAAGAAGACAGGGGGGGAAACTACGAGCAGTACTTC
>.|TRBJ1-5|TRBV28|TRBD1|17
CASRLITGESWDQPQHF
TGTGCCAGCAGACTGATTACAGGGGAATCTTGGGATCAGCCCCAGCATTTT
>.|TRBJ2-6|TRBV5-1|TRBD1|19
CASSFDGTGVLSGANVLTF
TGCGCCAGCAGCTTCGATGGGACAGGGGTCCTCTCTGGGGCCAACGTCCTGACTTTC
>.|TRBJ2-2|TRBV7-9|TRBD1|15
CASSLQTGIRGELFF
TGTGCCAGCAGCTTACAGACAGGGATCAGAGGGGAGCTGTTTTTT
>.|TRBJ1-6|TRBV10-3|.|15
CAIRGGGASNSPLHF
TGTGCCATCAGGGGCGGGGGGGCGAGTAATTCACCCCTCCACTTT
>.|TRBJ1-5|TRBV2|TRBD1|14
CASSVTGGGQPQHF
TGTGCCAGCAGTGTGACAGGGGGCGGTCAGCCCCAGCATTTT
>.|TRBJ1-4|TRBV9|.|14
CASSRRQDNEKLFF
TGTGCCAGCAGCCGCCGACAGGATAATGAAAAACTGTTTTTT
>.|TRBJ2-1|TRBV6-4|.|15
CASSVEDTPYNEQFF
TGTGCCAGCAGTGTCGAGGATACCCCCTACAATGAGCAGTTCTTC
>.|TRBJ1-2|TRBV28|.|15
CASSFLSQGYYGYTF
TGTGCCAGCAGTTTTTTAAGCCAGGGGTACTATGGCTACACCTTC
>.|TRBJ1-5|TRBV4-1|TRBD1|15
CASSQTGQRNQPQHF
TGCGCCAGCAGCCAAACGGGACAGCGGAATCAGCCCCAGCATTTT
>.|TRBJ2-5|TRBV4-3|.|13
CASSQARGETQYF
TGCGCCAGCAGCCAAGCCAGAGGCGAGACCCAGTACTTC
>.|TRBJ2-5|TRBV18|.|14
CASSPSWAQETQYF
TGTGCCAGCTCACCATCATGGGCCCAAGAGACCCAGTACTTC
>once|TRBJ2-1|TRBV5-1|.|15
CASSFGGKVYNEQFF
TGCGCCAGCAGCTTCGGAGGAAAGGTCTACAATGAGCAGTTCTTC
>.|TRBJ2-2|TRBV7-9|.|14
CASSPRISIGELFF
TGTGCCAGCAGCCCCCGGATTAGCATCGGGGAGCTGTTTTTT
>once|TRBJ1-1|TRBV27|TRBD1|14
CASSLDRGDTEAFF
TGTGCCAGTAGTCTAGACAGGGGGGACACTGAAGCTTTCTTT
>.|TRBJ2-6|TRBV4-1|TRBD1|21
CASSQGLRGTGGFSGANVLTF
TGCGCCAGCAGCCAAGGCCTGAGGGGGACAGGGGGCTTCTCTGGGGCCAACGTCCTGACTTTC
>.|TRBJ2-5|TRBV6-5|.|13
CASSYGGKETQYF
TGTGCCAGCAGTTACGGGGGGAAAGAGACCCAGTACTTC
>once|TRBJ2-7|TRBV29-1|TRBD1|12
CSAGTALYEQYF
TGCAGCGCTGGGACAGCCCTCTACGAGCAGTACTTC
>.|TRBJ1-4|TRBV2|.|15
CASSDLAATNEKLFF
TGTGCCAGCAGTGACCTGGCGGCAACTAATGAAAAACTGTTTTTT
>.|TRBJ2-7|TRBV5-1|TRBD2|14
CASSGGLAGAEQYF
TGCGCCAGCAGCGGGGGACTAGCTGGGGCCGAGCAGTACTTC
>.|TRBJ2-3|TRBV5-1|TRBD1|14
CASSLGPGGDTQYF
TGCGCCAGCAGCTTGGGGCCAGGGGGTGATACGCAGTATTTT
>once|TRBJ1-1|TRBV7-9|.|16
CASSSRHPPSRAEAFF
TGTGCCAGCAGCTCGAGACACCCGCCTAGCCGAGCTGAAGCTTTCTTT
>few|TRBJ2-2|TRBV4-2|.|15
CASSQEGRDTGELFF
TGTGCCAGCAGCCAAGAGGGGCGCGACACCGGGGAGCTGTTTTTT